This TCR beta chain was recovered during a study of cytomegalovirus exposure and HLA in healthy donors. The PCR contained 60 Vbeta and 13 Jbeta primers. Some clones are missing from TCRdb's copy, which holds only in-frame ones; the method was immunoSEQ multiplex PCR. Of about 150,000 clones in the sample, around 84% are singletons; the top ten hold 3%. In nominal health when sampled, donors likely had unrecorded immune exposures nonetheless. The CDR3 contains 15 residues. The germline CDR1 and CDR2 sequences are SGDLS and YYNGEE. V lost 4 bases to trimming and J lost 4 bases; unmatched junction nucleotides: 7. A word on this clone: Its antigen is currently unknown.

Study conclusions and caveats: Common viral pathogens seemed, in a later analysis, to connect with several of the most significant clusters. A later look showed TCR association rates differing by HLA locus, highest for DRB1 and lowest for HLA-C.

The receptor was derived from a man aged 40-50 years in good health and CMV-seropositive. Sequencing was carried out using PBMCs. V is TRBV9 and J is TRBJ1-4, with TRBD1 matching over 7 bases. The CDR3 DNA reads as TGTGCCAGCAGCCCGCGGGACAGCATTAATGAAAAACTGTTTTTT. As protein: CASSPRDSINEKLFF.